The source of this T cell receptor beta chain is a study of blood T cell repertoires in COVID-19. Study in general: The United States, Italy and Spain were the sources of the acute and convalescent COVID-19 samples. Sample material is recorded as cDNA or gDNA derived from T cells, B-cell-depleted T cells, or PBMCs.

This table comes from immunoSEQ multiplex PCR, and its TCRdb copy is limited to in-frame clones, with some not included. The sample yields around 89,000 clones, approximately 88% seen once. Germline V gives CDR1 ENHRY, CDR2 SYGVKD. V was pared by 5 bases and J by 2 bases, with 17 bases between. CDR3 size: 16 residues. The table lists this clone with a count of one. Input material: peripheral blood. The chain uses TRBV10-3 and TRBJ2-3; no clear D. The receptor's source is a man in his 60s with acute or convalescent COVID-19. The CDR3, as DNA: TGTGCCATCAGTCAATCGGCGGCAGACTCCACAGATACGCAGTATTTT. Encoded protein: CAISQSAADSTDTQYF.